This is a list of T cell receptor beta chains from one sample in a study of CD8 T cells in ankylosing spondylitis. From the 5' RACE reads, TCRdb called clonotypes with MiXCR, one entry per CDR3 protein. The data show some 250,000 distinct CDR3 sequences, with approximately 11% seen just once and around 7% held by the top ten. Sequences were obtained from blood, either unsorted or a sorted T cell fraction (not recorded which). Every receptor here comes from a male donor with ankylosing spondylitis or in good health (not recorded which). Each CDR3 is given without its conserved first and last residue.

v_call: TRBV11-3
cdr3_aa: ASSPGGTGANVLT

v_call: TRBV6-1
cdr3_aa: ASRMTQYEQY

v_call: TRBV27
cdr3_aa: ASSQTGTVEAF

v_call: TRBV27
cdr3_aa: ASRELGRYEQY

v_call: TRBV5-1
cdr3_aa: ASSLGTSGIYNEQF

v_call: TRBV7-7
cdr3_aa: ASSALAGGDNEQF

v_call: TRBV29-1
cdr3_aa: SVETSGYEQY

v_call: TRBV2
cdr3_aa: ASSETDIYGYT

v_call: TRBV7-9
cdr3_aa: ASSPKVLVESRELF

v_call: TRBV20-1
cdr3_aa: SARRSPEQF

v_call: TRBV15
cdr3_aa: ATSIGAGDGTDTQY

v_call: TRBV7-8
cdr3_aa: ASSLVRETQY

v_call: TRBV5-1
cdr3_aa: ASSPKAGTSGPISTDTQY

v_call: TRBV21-1
cdr3_aa: ASSPDRGANEKLF

v_call: TRBV12-3/TRBV12-4
cdr3_aa: ASSLERFSKF

v_call: TRBV12-3/TRBV12-4
cdr3_aa: VSSFGTSGSDMQY

v_call: TRBV7-2
cdr3_aa: ASSPGQGSTDTQY

v_call: TRBV29-1
cdr3_aa: SVEDRTGTSYEQY

v_call: TRBV4-2
cdr3_aa: ASSQDSRGGTGELF

v_call: TRBV20-1
cdr3_aa: SARDGRQGYEQY

v_call: TRBV20-1
cdr3_aa: SGSGGNLNEQF

v_call: TRBV5-1
cdr3_aa: ASTPQGPWGTEAF